This record concerns one T cell receptor (beta chain) sequence. This entry comes from a study of identical twins. The germline CDR1 and CDR2 sequences are SNHLY and FYNNEI. Deletions cut 7 bases from V and 2 bases from J, with 11 bases between. The length of the CDR3 is 14 residues. TCRdb used MiXCR to reprocess the 5' RACE reads, holding one entry per CDR3 protein. The profile covers about 530,000 distinct CDR3 sequences, with under 25% appearing a single time and approximately 0.52% taken by the ten largest. These sequences were also reported in another study, on yellow fever vaccine responses in identical twins.

The receptor comes from a young woman in good health. Specimen: CD4+ T cells sorted from blood. The J gene is TRBJ2-2, the V gene TRBV2, with no clear D. DNA of the CDR3: TGTGCCAGCAAAGGCGCCCGAAACACCGGGGAGCTGTTTTTT. Protein product: CASKGARNTGELFF.